This TCR beta chain was sequenced in a study of blood T cell repertoires in COVID-19. Across the study: Nucleic acid was either cDNA or gDNA, and it came from T cells, B-cell-depleted T cells, or PBMCs.

Sequencing used immunoSEQ multiplex PCR; TCRdb keeps in-frame clones, though not all of them. The sample holds 150,000 to 200,000 clones; 70% to 90% are singletons and the top ten take around 6.5%. Trimming at V came to 5 bases and at J to 6 bases, leaving 9 bases not matched to a gene. Germline CDR1 LNHNV, CDR2 YYDKDF (reference sequence). This CDR3 spans 15 amino acids. The specimen was peripheral blood. The source is an elderly woman in a cohort sampled during active or convalescent COVID-19. The V call is TRBV15, the J call TRBJ2-1; 8 bases are a match to TRBD2. The CDR3 region has the DNA TGTGCCACCAGCCCTCTGGGACTAGACCCCAATGAGCAGTTCTTC. This gives the protein CATSPLGLDPNEQFF.